This TCR beta chain was identified during a study of blood T cell repertoires in COVID-19. From germline, CDR1 is LNHDA and CDR2 SQIVND (reference sequence). Trimming took 1 base from V and 0 from J, leaving 6 bases between them. The CDR3 covers 15 residues. Notes on this clone: The identical CDR3 is also encoded by other nucleotide sequences in the sample.

The participants were between about 18 and 100 years old and came from about two dozen US areas. Cohorts were determined from participant-reported clinical history. Recovery among Cohort 3 donors was established by two negative PCRs, clearance, or symptom resolution. Per the original methods: It was from reference gene primer amplification that nucleated cell counts were estimated. Profiling relied on immunoSEQ multiplex PCR, and the TCRdb table lists in-frame clones only, not all of them. V and J calls and clone size come straight from that table; D and trimming were deduced from the DNA. The sample contains about 140,000 clones, around 87% of which appear only once.

The TCR comes from a man aged 55 to 69 who had recovered from COVID-19. The sample consisted of PBMCs or T cells enriched from blood (not recorded which). The rearrangement links TRBV19 to TRBJ1-4; the D is unclear. Here the CDR3 reads CASSIASATNEKLFF. The CDR3 coding sequence is TGTGCCAGTAGTATAGCGAGTGCAACTAATGAAAAACTGTTTTTT.